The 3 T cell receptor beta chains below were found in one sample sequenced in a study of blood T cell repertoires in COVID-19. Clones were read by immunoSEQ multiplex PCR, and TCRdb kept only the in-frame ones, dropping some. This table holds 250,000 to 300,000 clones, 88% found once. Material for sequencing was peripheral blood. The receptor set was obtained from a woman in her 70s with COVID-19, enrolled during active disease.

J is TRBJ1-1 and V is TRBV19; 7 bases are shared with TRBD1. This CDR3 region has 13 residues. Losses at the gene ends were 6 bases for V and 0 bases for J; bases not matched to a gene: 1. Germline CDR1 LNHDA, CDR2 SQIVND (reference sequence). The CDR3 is CASSGQVNTEAFF. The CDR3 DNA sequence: TGTGCCAGTAGCGGACAGGTGAACACTGAAGCTTTCTTT.

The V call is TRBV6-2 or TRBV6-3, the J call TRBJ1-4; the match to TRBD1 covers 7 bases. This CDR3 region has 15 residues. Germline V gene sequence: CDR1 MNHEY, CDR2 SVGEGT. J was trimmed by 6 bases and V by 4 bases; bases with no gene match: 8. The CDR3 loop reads CASSSPPGGHEKLFF. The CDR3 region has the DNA TGTGCCAGCAGTTCCCCCCCAGGGGGGCATGAAAAACTGTTTTTT.

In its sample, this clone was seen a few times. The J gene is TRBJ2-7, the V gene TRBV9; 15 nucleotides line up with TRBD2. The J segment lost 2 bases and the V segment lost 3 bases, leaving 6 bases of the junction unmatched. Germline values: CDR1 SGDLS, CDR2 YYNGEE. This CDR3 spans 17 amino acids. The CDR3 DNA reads TGTGCCAGCAGCGCCGGACTAGCGGGAGGGCCTCCCTACGAGCAGTACTTC. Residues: CASSAGLAGGPPYEQYF.